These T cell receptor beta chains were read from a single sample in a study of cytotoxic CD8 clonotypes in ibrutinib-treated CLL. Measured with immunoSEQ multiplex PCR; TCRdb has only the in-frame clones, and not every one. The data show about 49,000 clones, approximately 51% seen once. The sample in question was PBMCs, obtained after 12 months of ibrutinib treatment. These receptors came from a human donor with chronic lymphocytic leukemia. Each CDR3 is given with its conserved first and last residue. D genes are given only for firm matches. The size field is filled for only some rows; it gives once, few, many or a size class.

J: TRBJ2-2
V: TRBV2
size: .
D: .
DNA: TGTGCCAGCAGTGAAAGGCGAACAGGGGGGGCCGGGGAGCTGTTTTTT
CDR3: CASSERRTGGAGELFF

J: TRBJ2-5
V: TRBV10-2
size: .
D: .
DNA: TGCGCCAGCAGCAGGCCTCAAGAGACCCAGTACTTC
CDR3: CASSRPQETQYF

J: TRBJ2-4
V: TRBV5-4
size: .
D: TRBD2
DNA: TGTGCCAGCAGCTATCGGACTAGCGGAAACATTCAGTACTTC
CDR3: CASSYRTSGNIQYF

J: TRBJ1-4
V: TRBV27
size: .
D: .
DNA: TGTGCCAGCAGTTATGGGAACGAAAAACTGTTTTTT
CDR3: CASSYGNEKLFF

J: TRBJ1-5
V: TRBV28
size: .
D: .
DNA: TGTGCCAGCAGTTCCCCCCAGGGCCGCCAGCCCCAGCATTTT
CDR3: CASSSPQGRQPQHF

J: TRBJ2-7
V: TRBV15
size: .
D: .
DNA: TGTGCCACCAGCAGAGAAACTCACGCCTCCTACGAGCAGTACTTC
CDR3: CATSRETHASYEQYF

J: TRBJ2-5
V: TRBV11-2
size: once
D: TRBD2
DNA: TGTGCCAGCAGTTCGACTAGCGGAAGGGAGACCCAGTACTTC
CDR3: CASSSTSGRETQYF

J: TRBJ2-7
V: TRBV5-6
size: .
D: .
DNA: TGTGCCAGCAGCTTGATCCACTCCTACGAGCAGTACTTC
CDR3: CASSLIHSYEQYF

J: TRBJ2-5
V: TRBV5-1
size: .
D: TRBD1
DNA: TGCGCCAGCAGCGGGGACAGATCCTACGGAGAGACCCAGTACTTC
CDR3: CASSGDRSYGETQYF

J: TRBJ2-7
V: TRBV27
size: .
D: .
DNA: TGTGCCAGCAGTTTGAGGGTCACTTACGAGCAGTACTTC
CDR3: CASSLRVTYEQYF

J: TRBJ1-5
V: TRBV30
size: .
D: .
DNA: TGTGCCTGGAGTGTAGGGGGTGAGGGCCAGCCCCAGCATTTT
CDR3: CAWSVGGEGQPQHF

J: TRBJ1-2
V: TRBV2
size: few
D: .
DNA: TGTGCCAGCATAGGGACACCGCCTAACTATGGCTACACCTTC
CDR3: CASIGTPPNYGYTF

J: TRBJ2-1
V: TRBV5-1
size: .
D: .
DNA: TGCGCCAGCAGCTCGGGACACGCGGTTCTCGATGAGCAGTTCTTC
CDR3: CASSSGHAVLDEQFF

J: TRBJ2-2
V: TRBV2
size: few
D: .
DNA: TGTGCCAGCAGCCCTCAGGGGGAGCTGTTTTTT
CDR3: CASSPQGELFF

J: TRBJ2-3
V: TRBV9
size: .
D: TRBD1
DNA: TGTGCCAGCAGCGTAGGGACAGGGGCCACAGATACGCAGTATTTT
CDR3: CASSVGTGATDTQYF

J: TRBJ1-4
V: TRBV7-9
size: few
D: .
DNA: TGTGCCAGCAGCTTAGCGGTGACAGGAGGAGAAAAACTGTTTTTT
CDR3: CASSLAVTGGEKLFF

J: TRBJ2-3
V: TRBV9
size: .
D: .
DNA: TGTGCCAGCAGCACAAGACCCAGCCAGAATACGCAGTATTTT
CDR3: CASSTRPSQNTQYF

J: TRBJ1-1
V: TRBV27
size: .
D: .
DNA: TGTGCCAGCGGACGATGGAACGGGGACACTGAAGCTTTCTTT
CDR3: CASGRWNGDTEAFF

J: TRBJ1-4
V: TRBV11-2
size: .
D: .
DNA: TGTGCCAGCAGCTCCGACGTTTCCTTCGGAGCAACTAATGAAAAACTGTTTTTT
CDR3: CASSSDVSFGATNEKLFF

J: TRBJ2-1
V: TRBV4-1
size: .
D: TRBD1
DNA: TGCGCCAGCAGCCGGGGGACAGGGGGCCCCAATGAGCAGTTCTTC
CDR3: CASSRGTGGPNEQFF

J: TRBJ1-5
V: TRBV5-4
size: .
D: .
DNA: TGTGCCAGCAGCCTTTACGGCAGCAATCAGCCCCAGCATTTT
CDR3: CASSLYGSNQPQHF

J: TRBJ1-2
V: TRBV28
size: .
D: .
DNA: TGTGCCAGCAGTTCCCCAGGGATAGCTAACTATGGCTACACCTTC
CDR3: CASSSPGIANYGYTF

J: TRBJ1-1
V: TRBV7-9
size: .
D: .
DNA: TGTGCCAGCAGCACCGGGGCGAACACTGAAGCTTTCTTT
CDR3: CASSTGANTEAFF

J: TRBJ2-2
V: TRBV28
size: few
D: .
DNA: TGTGCCAGCCGACTGAGGTACACCGGGGAGCTGTTTTTT
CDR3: CASRLRYTGELFF

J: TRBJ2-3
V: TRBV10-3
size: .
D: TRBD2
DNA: TGTGCCATCAGTCGAGGGCTAGCGGGAAGCACAGATACGCAGTATTTT
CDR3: CAISRGLAGSTDTQYF

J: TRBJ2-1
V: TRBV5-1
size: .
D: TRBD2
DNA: TGCGCCAGCAGCTTGGGACTAGCGGGAGGTGTCCATGAGCAGTTCTTC
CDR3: CASSLGLAGGVHEQFF

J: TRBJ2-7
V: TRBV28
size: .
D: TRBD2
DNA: TGTGCCAGCCGGTTTAGCGGGAAGGGCCTCGAGCAGTACTTC
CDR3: CASRFSGKGLEQYF

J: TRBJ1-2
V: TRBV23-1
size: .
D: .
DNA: TGCGCCAGCAGTCAACTGTATCGGGGGGCTTATGGCTACACCTTC
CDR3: CASSQLYRGAYGYTF

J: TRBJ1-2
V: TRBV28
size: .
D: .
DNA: TGTGCCAGCTCCCCCGCTCTCGACAACTATGGCTACACCTTC
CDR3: CASSPALDNYGYTF

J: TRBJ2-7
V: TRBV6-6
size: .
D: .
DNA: TGTGCCAGCAGTTACTCGAGGGAGCAGTACTTC
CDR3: CASSYSREQYF

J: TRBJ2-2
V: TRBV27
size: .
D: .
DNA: TGTGCCAGCACCCCCTACGCGAACACCGGGGAGCTGTTTTTT
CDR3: CASTPYANTGELFF

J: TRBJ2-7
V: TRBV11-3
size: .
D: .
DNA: TGTGCCAGCAGCCCCACCTCTCACGAGCAGTACTTC
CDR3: CASSPTSHEQYF

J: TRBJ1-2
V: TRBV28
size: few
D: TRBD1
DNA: TGTGCCAGCAATGGAAGGGACAGGGATGGCTACACCTTC
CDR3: CASNGRDRDGYTF

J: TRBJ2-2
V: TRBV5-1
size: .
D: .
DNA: TGCGCCAGCAGCTTGTGGGGGGCCTCGAACACCGGGGAGCTGTTTTTT
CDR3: CASSLWGASNTGELFF

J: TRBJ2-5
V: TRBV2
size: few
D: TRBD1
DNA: TGTGCCAGCGGACAGGTAAAAGAGACCCAGTACTTC
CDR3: CASGQVKETQYF

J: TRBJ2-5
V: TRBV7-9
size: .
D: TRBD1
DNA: TGTGCCAGCAGTGACAGGGTGATCCTGGAGACCCAGTACTTC
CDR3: CASSDRVILETQYF

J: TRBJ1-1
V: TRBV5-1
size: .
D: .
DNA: TGCGCCAGCAGCTTGGCTGGAGGGTTTAACACTGAAGCTTTCTTT
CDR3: CASSLAGGFNTEAFF